This T cell receptor beta chain was sequenced in a study of identical twins. Study observations and caveats: Interpretation of the results relied on cross-sectional statistical analysis and not on following the same donors.

This clonotype was picked up many times. Its antigen is not known. A universal primer site was created by template switching, with the cDNA bearing unique molecular identifiers. From the 5' RACE reads, TCRdb called clonotypes with MiXCR, one entry per CDR3 protein. The repertoire holds a few hundred thousand distinct CDR3 sequences, with around 8.3% as singletons. From germline, CDR1 is SEHNR and CDR2 FQNEAQ (reference sequence). Deletions cut 4 bases from V and 8 bases from J, with 12 bases between. This CDR3 has 13 amino acids. The data also belong to a second study, concerning yellow fever vaccine responses in identical twins. That study reports: Reports say the vaccine T cell response in twins looked partly convergent and partly personalized.

The rearrangement links TRBV7-9 to TRBJ2-1; perhaps TRBD1 as D (5 bases). The sequence was obtained from a woman younger than 30 in good health. Sequencing was performed on CD8+ T cells sorted from blood. The CDR3 DNA is TGTGCCAGCAGCTCACAGGTGACGGATGAGCAGTTCTTC. This translates into CASSSQVTDEQFF.